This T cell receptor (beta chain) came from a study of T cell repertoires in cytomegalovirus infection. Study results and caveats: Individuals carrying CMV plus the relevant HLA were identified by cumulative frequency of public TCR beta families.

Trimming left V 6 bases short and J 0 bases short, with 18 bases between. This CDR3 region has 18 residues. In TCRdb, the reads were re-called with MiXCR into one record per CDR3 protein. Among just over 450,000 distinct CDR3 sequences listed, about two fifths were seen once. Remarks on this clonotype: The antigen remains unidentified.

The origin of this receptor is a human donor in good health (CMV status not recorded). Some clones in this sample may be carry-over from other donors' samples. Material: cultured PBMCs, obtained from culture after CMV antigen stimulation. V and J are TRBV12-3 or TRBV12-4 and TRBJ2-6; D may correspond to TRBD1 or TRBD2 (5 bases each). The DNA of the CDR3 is TGTGCCAGCAGCCCTTTACCGGGACGGGACTCTGGGGCCAACGTCCTGACTTTC. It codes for CASSPLPGRDSGANVLTF.